The 32 T cell receptor beta chains reported below all come from one sample, sequenced in a study of blood T cells in healthy people across ages. The second PCR ran about 6 to 11 cycles with a sample-barcoded 5' primer and J-beta primers. TCRdb reprocessed the 5' RACE reads with MiXCR, giving one entry per CDR3 protein. This sample has some 1,000,000 distinct CDR3 sequences, with less than 25% found just once. This same sample was also taken into another study, of T cells of mothers and their children.

The source material was blood. Receptors originate from a girl aged 2-15 years in good health.

Only a few counts were recorded for this clonotype. The V gene is TRBV6-1, the J gene TRBJ1-1; D is perhaps TRBD1 (5 bases). Germline assignment: CDR1 MNHNS and CDR2 SASEGT. The V end lost 4 bases, the J end lost 3 bases, and 12 bases lay between the germline ends. This CDR3 is 14 amino acids long. CDR3 in DNA: TGTGCCAGCAGTGGAACAGGTGTATACACTGAAGCTTTCTTT. Protein: CASSGTGVYTEAFF.

Concerning this clonotype itself: The junction differs from germline at one of its ends, possibly a read error. The chain uses TRBV6-2 or TRBV6-3 and TRBJ2-7; 8 bases are shared with TRBD2. The CDR3 is 15 amino acids. Germline CDR1 and CDR2: MNHEY and SVGEGT. The CDR3 region is CAGRRLASSSYEQYF. For the CDR3, the DNA is TGTGCCGGCAGGAGACTAGCGAGCAGCTCCTACGAGCAGTACTTC.

The J gene is TRBJ1-3, the V gene TRBV29-1; TRBD1 is a possible D gene (6 bases). There are 14 residues in the CDR3. Trimming stripped 2 bases from V and 6 bases from J, with 14 bases between. Germline V gene lookup returns CDR1 SQVTM and CDR2 ANQGSEA. The CDR3 DNA follows: TGCAGCGTTGAACATAGAGGACAGCAAAACACCATATATTTT. It encodes CSVEHRGQQNTIYF.

This clonotype was observed a few times. The chain recombines TRBV6-1 with TRBJ2-1; 7 bases match TRBD2. Germline CDR1 and CDR2: MNHNS and SASEGT. V lost 6 bases, J lost 4 bases, and 12 bases stayed unmatched. The CDR3 sequence is 16 residues long. The CDR3 coding sequence is TGTGCCAGCAGATTGTCTCAGGGTAGCGGGTACAATGAGCAGTTCTTC. Encoded protein: CASRLSQGSGYNEQFF.

V usage is TRBV5-1 and J usage is TRBJ2-3; 12 positions agree with TRBD2. Germline trimming cut 4 bases from V and 2 bases from J; bases unmatched to any gene: 5. Germline V lookup: CDR1 SGHRS, CDR2 YFSETQ. This CDR3 contains 16 residues. CDR3 protein: CASSGRTSGATDTQYF. CDR3 in DNA: TGCGCCAGCAGCGGGCGGACTAGCGGGGCCACAGATACGCAGTATTTT.

This clonotype has a handful of counts. The chain combines TRBV11-2 with TRBJ1-3; D not resolved. The length of the CDR3 is 15 residues. CDR1 is SGHAT, CDR2 FQNNGV, per germline. V lost 4 bases and J 1 base, leaving 11 bases between the germline ends. The CDR3 DNA is TGTGCCAGCAGCTCCGTGGAGGGATCTGGAAACACCATATATTTT. It encodes CASSSVEGSGNTIYF.

The chain joins TRBV20-1 to TRBJ2-5; maybe TRBD2 (5 bases). This CDR3 is 12 amino acids long. Deletions cut 6 bases from V and 3 bases from J, with 11 bases between. Germline V gene sequence: CDR1 DFQATT, CDR2 SNEGSKA (reference sequence). The CDR3 sequence is CSAIRDEETQYF. The CDR3 region has the DNA TGCAGTGCAATCCGGGATGAAGAGACCCAGTACTTC.

The rearrangement joins TRBV19 to TRBJ2-3, with a tentative D call TRBD1 (5 bases). V shed 2 bases and J shed 6 bases, with 15 bases lying between them. The CDR3 contains 15 residues. CDR1 is LNHDA and CDR2 is SQIVND in the germline V gene (reference sequence). The CDR3 protein is CASSISVKQADTQYF. In DNA, the CDR3 is TGTGCCAGTAGTATAAGCGTGAAACAGGCCGATACGCAGTATTTT.

This clonotype appeared a few times. The chain combines TRBV6-5 with TRBJ1-2; TRBD1 agrees at 7 bases. The CDR3 has 15 residues. The J segment lost 4 bases and the V segment lost 2 bases, leaving 7 bases of the junction unmatched. The V gene's germline CDR1 is MNHEY and CDR2 SVGAGI. The CDR3 region is CASSYETGPFYGYTF. Written as DNA, the CDR3 is TGTGCCAGCAGTTACGAGACAGGGCCTTTCTATGGCTACACCTTC.

Only a few counts were recorded for this clonotype. The CDR3: CSGRSGVIGNEQFF. The CDR3 nucleotides are TGCAGTGGAAGGAGCGGGGTAATCGGCAATGAGCAGTTCTTC. The chain joins TRBV20-1 to TRBJ2-1, with 7 bases lining up with TRBD2. The ends lost 7 bases at V and 6 bases at J; junction bases unmatched: 12. The CDR3 sequence is 14 residues long. CDR1 and CDR2 (germline): DFQATT, SNEGSKA (reference sequence).

The rearrangement links TRBV18 to TRBJ1-1, with 9 positions matching TRBD1. The CDR3 totals 14 residues. Germline V gives CDR1 KGHSH, CDR2 LQKENI. The V segment lost 2 bases and the J segment 6 bases; nucleotides outside the gene matches: 4. CDR3 in amino acids: CASSPLDRGAEAFF. CDR3 coding DNA: TGTGCCAGCTCACCATTGGACAGGGGAGCTGAAGCTTTCTTT.

This clonotype was recorded many times. The rearrangement uses TRBV12-3 or TRBV12-4 and TRBJ2-5, with 11 nucleotides matching TRBD2. V shed 6 bases and J 3 bases; nucleotides not matched to a gene: 3. This CDR3 has 14 amino acids. The CDR3 DNA sequence: TGTGCCAGCAGCTTACTAGCGGGGGAAGAGACCCAGTACTTC. It codes for CASSLLAGEETQYF.

The chain couples TRBV7-3 to TRBJ2-1; 8 nucleotides match TRBD1. The V and J ends lost 3 bases and 10 bases, in that order; junction bases with no gene match: 5. Looked up from germline, CDR1 is SGHTA and CDR2 is FQGTGA. The CDR3 is 13 residues long. CDR3 coding DNA: TGTGCCAGCAGCTTTGACAGGGGTTGGGAGCAGTTCTTC. Protein sequence: CASSFDRGWEQFF.

This CDR3 reads CASVGLGHYGYTF. In DNA, the CDR3 is TGTGCCAGCGTTGGACTTGGGCACTATGGCTACACCTTC. The rearrangement uses TRBV6-1 and TRBJ1-2; D is uncertain. Trimming removed 8 bases at V and 3 bases at J, with 13 bases between. The CDR3 loop spans 13 amino acids. Germline V lookup: CDR1 MNHNS, CDR2 SASEGT.

In its sample, this clonotype was seen a few times. CDR3 in DNA: TGTGCCAGCAGGAGACAGGGTCCTAGCACAGATACGCAGTATTTT. Encoded protein: CASRRQGPSTDTQYF. The chain couples TRBV2 to TRBJ2-3; TRBD1 aligns across 7 bases. V lost 6 bases and J lost 0; bases outside the gene matches: 6. This CDR3 contains 15 residues. Germline CDR1 SNHLY, CDR2 FYNNEI.

The genes are TRBV28 and TRBJ2-5; tentatively, D is TRBD1 (6 bases). The end of the DNA fits TRBJ2-1 better, so the J call may be wrong. There are 17 residues in the CDR3. CDR1 and CDR2 from the germline V gene are MDHEN and SYDVKM. The CDR3 DNA follows: TGTGCCAGCAGTTTCGACTTCCCTCAGGGGATAAGGAATGAGCAGTTCTTC. Translation gives CASSFDFPQGIRNEQFF.

The chain combines TRBV7-3 with TRBJ2-3; 10 bases align to TRBD1. The CDR3 is made up of 16 amino acids. V lost 3 bases, J lost 3 bases, and 6 bases stayed unmatched. The germline gives CDR1 SGHTA, CDR2 FQGTGA. CDR3 sequence: CASSFTRGQGTDTQYF. CDR3 sequence (DNA): TGTGCCAGCAGCTTTACCCGGGGACAGGGGACAGATACGCAGTATTTT.

The chain couples TRBV6-5 to TRBJ1-4, with no clear D. Germline-derived CDR1 and CDR2 are MNHEY and SVGAGI. V lost 4 bases and J 2 bases, leaving 17 bases between the germline ends. CDR3 size: 17 residues. In nucleotides, the CDR3 is TGTGCCAGCAGTTCCCCCGACGGCCGGGCGACTAATGAAAAACTGTTTTTT. Amino acid sequence: CASSSPDGRATNEKLFF.

The rearrangement joins TRBV29-1 to TRBJ2-2, with D maybe TRBD1 (6 bases). This CDR3 has 15 residues. Looked up from germline, CDR1 is SQVTM and CDR2 is ANQGSEA. V lost 7 bases, J lost 6 bases, and 21 bases lay in between. CDR3 sequence: CSAWLAGALPGELFF. In DNA, the CDR3 is TGCAGCGCCTGGTTGGCAGGGGCCCTCCCCGGGGAGCTGTTTTTT.

The chain uses TRBV13 and TRBJ1-2; 7 nucleotides align to TRBD1. The CDR3 totals 14 residues. CDR1 PRHDT and CDR2 FYEKMQ come from the germline V gene (reference sequence). Unmatched junction bases numbered 7, after V lost 5 bases and J lost 4 bases. DNA of the CDR3: TGTGCCAGCAGCAAGAGGCAGGGGGGCTATGGCTACACCTTC. Protein: CASSKRQGGYGYTF.

This chain joins TRBV5-1 and TRBJ2-5; TRBD1 might be the D (6 bases). The J call may not be correct, given that the DNA end is closer to TRBJ2-1. CDR1 is SGHRS and CDR2 is YFSETQ in the germline V gene. The CDR3 sequence is 15 residues long. The CDR3 loop reads CASSLQGQQRDEQFF. CDR3 nucleotide sequence: TGCGCCAGCAGCCTACAGGGACAACAAAGGGATGAGCAGTTCTTC.

The gene calls are TRBV21-1 and TRBJ1-6. TRBV21-1 is noted as a pseudogene. CDR3 length: 15 amino acids. CDR3 DNA sequence: TGTGCCAGCAGAAAAGCGCAGGGTGGAAATTCACCCCTCCACTTT. It encodes CASRKAQGGNSPLHF.

In its sample, this clonotype was seen once. This chain links TRBV12-3 or TRBV12-4 with TRBJ2-5, with 8 bases matching TRBD1. The V gene end was trimmed by 7 bases and the J gene end by 4 bases; junction bases not matched to a gene: 2. This CDR3 has 12 residues. The CDR3: CASTGGAETQYF. In DNA form, the CDR3 reads TGTGCCAGCACAGGGGGCGCAGAGACCCAGTACTTC.

There are a few counts of this clonotype. The rearrangement joins TRBV28 to TRBJ1-3; no firm D call. The CDR3 contains 18 residues. Looked up from germline, CDR1 is MDHEN and CDR2 is SYDVKM. Trimming cost V 6 bases and J 0 bases, with 21 bases left between them. CDR3 sequence: CASRRPWQDRISGNTIYF. CDR3 in DNA: TGTGCCAGCAGGCGACCTTGGCAGGATCGTATCTCTGGAAACACCATATATTTT.

Only a few counts were recorded for this clonotype. The chain is built from TRBV21-1 and TRBJ2-7; the DNA was not compared with TRBD2, the D call given in the table. TRBV21-1 is a listed pseudogene. The CDR3 has 15 residues. CDR3 protein: CASSKPLAGPYERYF. The CDR3 coding sequence is TGTGCCAGCAGCAAGCCCCTAGCGGGGCCCTACGAGCGGTACTTC.

A few counts support this clonotype. The chain has TRBV7-2 and TRBJ2-7; D call uncertain. This CDR3 has 13 amino acids. Per germline, CDR1 SGHTA and CDR2 FQGNSA. V lost 2 bases and J 2 bases, leaving 7 bases between the germline ends. CDR3 amino acids: CASSLQFAYEQYF. The DNA for the CDR3 is TGTGCCAGCAGCTTACAGTTTGCCTACGAGCAGTACTTC.

This clonotype was seen a few times. The chain uses TRBV28 and TRBJ2-3, with D perhaps given as TRBD1 or TRBD2 (5 bases each). Germline loops: CDR1 MDHEN, CDR2 SYDVKM. The ends were cut back, 2 bases at V and 0 bases at J, with 9 bases in the middle. This CDR3 is built from 15 residues. The CDR3 here is CASSLRDLSTDTQYF. For the CDR3, the DNA is TGTGCCAGCAGTTTAAGGGACCTCAGCACAGATACGCAGTATTTT.

The table lists this clonotype with a few counts. The V call is TRBV19, the J call TRBJ2-1; 9 bases are a match to TRBD2. Germline V gene lookup returns CDR1 LNHDA and CDR2 SQIVND (reference sequence). The CDR3 is made up of 17 amino acids. J was trimmed by 0 bases and V by 7 bases; bases with no gene match: 10. The CDR3 protein is CASITAGGSSSYNEQFF. In DNA form, the CDR3 reads TGTGCCAGTATTACCGCGGGAGGGTCGAGCTCCTACAATGAGCAGTTCTTC.

V and J are TRBV2 and TRBJ2-5; perhaps TRBD2 as D (5 bases). The CDR3 runs 15 residues. From germline, CDR1 is SNHLY and CDR2 FYNNEI. Trimming stripped 1 base from V and 5 bases from J, with 14 bases between. CDR3: CASSEGTVNGETQYF. The CDR3, as DNA: TGTGCCAGCAGTGAAGGGACTGTCAATGGGGAGACCCAGTACTTC.

This clonotype was detected only a few times. The chain joins TRBV5-1 to TRBJ1-4, with TRBD1 identical over 7 bases. The germline CDR1 and CDR2 sequences are SGHRS and YFSETQ. This CDR3 is 16 amino acids long. The junction had 14 bases not matched to a gene; V was cut back by 4 bases and J by 8 bases. CDR3 in amino acids: CASSLHTQGGKEKLFF. CDR3 bases: TGCGCCAGCAGCCTCCACACTCAGGGGGGAAAGGAAAAACTGTTTTTT.

This clonotype has just a few counts. One end of the junction fails to match germline, which may point to a read error. The rearrangement joins TRBV7-7 to TRBJ2-1, with 11 bases identical to TRBD2. The CDR3 runs 19 residues. Germline CDR1 and CDR2: SSHAT and FNYEAQ (reference sequence). The CDR3: CASTPGLAVSRSSYNEQFF. CDR3 DNA sequence: TGTGCTAGCACCCCGGGACTAGCGGTTTCAAGAAGCTCCTACAATGAGCAGTTCTTC.

This clonotype was seen only a few times. V and J are TRBV10-3 and TRBJ2-7; no clear D. V lost 7 bases, J lost 12 bases, and 25 bases lay in between. The CDR3 has 14 amino acids. Per the germline V gene, CDR1 is ENHRY and CDR2 is SYGVKD. The CDR3 spells CAITGTFTQSTLYF. As DNA, the CDR3 is TGTGCCATCACTGGTACATTCACCCAAAGTACTCTGTACTTC.